These 14 T cell receptor beta chains originate from one sample sequenced in a study of graft-versus-host responses after intestinal transplantation. Generated by immunoSEQ multiplex PCR, the TCRdb table keeps only in-frame clones and is missing some. The sample carries tens of thousands of clones, 85% to 95% recorded once. Antigens for these TCRs are unknown. The sample in question was unstimulated CD8+ T cells sorted from spleen or lymph node cells, obtained before transplant. All receptors derive from a human donor who was the organ donor for an intestinal transplant.

The chain links TRBV5-6 to TRBJ2-3, with D possibly TRBD1 on 6 matching bases. Germline CDR1 is SGHDT and CDR2 is YYEEEE. V was pared by 2 bases and J by 4 bases, with 8 bases between. The CDR3 runs to 13 residues. DNA for the CDR3: TGTGCCAGCAGCTTCGAGGGGGCAGATACGCAGTATTTT. This gives the protein CASSFEGADTQYF.

The CDR3 bases are TGTGCCAGCAGTGAAGGTGTGGCTAGCGGCTACGAGCAGTACTTC. It yields the protein CASSEGVASGYEQYF. The rearrangement uses TRBV6-1 and TRBJ2-7, with 7 positions matching TRBD2. V was clipped by 1 base and J by 3 bases; unmatched bases: 6. CDR3 length: 15 amino acids. Germline-derived CDR1 and CDR2 are MNHNS and SASEGT.

The V call is TRBV4-3, the J call TRBJ2-1; D ambiguous. The CDR3 is made up of 15 amino acids. Trimming took off 0 bases at V and 8 bases at J, with 14 bases between the two ends. Per germline, CDR1 LGHNA and CDR2 YSLEER. CDR3 amino acids: CASSQESLVRDEQFF. The DNA for the CDR3 is TGCGCCAGCAGCCAAGAATCCCTGGTGCGCGATGAGCAGTTCTTC.

CDR3 sequence: CASSTTGRSSPQHF. CDR3 DNA sequence: TGTGCCAGCAGCACCACAGGGAGAAGTAGTCCCCAGCATTTT. J is TRBJ1-5 and V is TRBV7-9, with a possible D match to TRBD1 (6 bases). The germline V gene encodes CDR1 SEHNR and CDR2 FQNEAQ (reference sequence). The CDR3 contains 14 residues. Trimming pared 5 bases from V and 10 bases from J, leaving 18 bases between.

J is TRBJ2-1 and V is TRBV7-9; TRBD1 might be the D (6 bases). V shed 0 bases and J shed 5 bases, with 14 bases lying between them. The CDR3 covers 16 residues. Germline V gene lookup returns CDR1 SEHNR and CDR2 FQNEAQ (reference sequence). The CDR3: CASSLAALNRDNEQFF. In DNA, the CDR3 is TGTGCCAGCAGCTTAGCCGCTTTAAACAGGGACAATGAGCAGTTCTTC. Drawing the rest from reference TRBV7-9 and TRBJ2-1, the complete variable domain is DTGVSQNPRHKITKRGQNVTFRCDPISEHNRLYWYRQTLGQGPEFLTYFQNEAQLEKSRLLSDRFSAERPKGSFSTLEIQRTEQGDSAMYLCASSLAALNRDNEQFFGPGTRLTVL.

The gene calls are TRBV23-1 and TRBJ1-5, with 7 bases fitting TRBD1. TRBV23-1 is an ORF, and what it does is uncertain. The CDR3 runs 12 residues. The trim removed 4 bases at V and 6 bases at J, leaving 0 bases unmatched. CDR3: CASSRQGQPQHF. CDR3 in DNA: TGCGCCAGCAGTCGACAGGGTCAGCCCCAGCATTTT.

V usage is TRBV5-6 and J usage is TRBJ2-1; D ambiguous. Germline V gives CDR1 SGHDT, CDR2 YYEEEE. Trimming took off 1 base at V and 5 bases at J, with 4 bases between the two ends. This CDR3 is built from 12 residues. CDR3 nucleotide sequence: TGTGCCAGCAGCTTGTCGAACAATGAGCAGTTCTTC. Its protein is CASSLSNNEQFF.

CDR3: CASSLGPSFSSYNSPLHF. For the CDR3, the DNA is TGTGCCAGCAGCTTAGGCCCGTCCTTCAGCTCCTATAATTCACCCCTCCACTTT. The chain employs TRBV7-9 and TRBJ1-6; D is unresolved. V dropped 1 base and J dropped 0 bases, with 13 bases sitting between them. The germline CDR1 and CDR2 sequences are SEHNR and FQNEAQ (reference sequence). There are 18 residues in the CDR3.

The rearrangement links TRBV6-6 to TRBJ2-5; 8 positions match TRBD2. The tail of the sequence fits TRBJ2-7 better, so the J call may be wrong. This CDR3 is built from 14 residues. Germline assignment: CDR1 MNHNY and CDR2 SVGAGI (reference sequence). Here the CDR3 reads CASSSPGTRNEQYF. In DNA, the CDR3 is TGTGCCAGCAGTAGCCCCGGGACTAGAAACGAGCAGTACTTC.

The V gene is TRBV5-1, the J gene TRBJ1-1, with a tentative D call TRBD1 (5 bases). The CDR3 sequence is 15 residues long. Germline CDR1 SGHRS, CDR2 YFSETQ. Deletions cut 1 base from V and 3 bases from J, with 13 bases between. The CDR3 bases are TGCGCCAGCAGCTTGACCGGGGGAGGATACACTGAAGCTTTCTTT. Translated, it gives CASSLTGGGYTEAFF.

In its sample, this clone was seen once. This sequence joins TRBV5-4 and TRBJ2-3, with 10 nucleotides matching TRBD2. Germline values: CDR1 SGHNT, CDR2 YYREEE (reference sequence). The CDR3 loop spans 15 amino acids. The J segment lost 2 bases and the V segment lost 2 bases, leaving 2 bases of the junction unmatched. CDR3 DNA: TGTGCCAGCAGCTTTAGCGGGGGGTCCACAGATACGCAGTATTTT. Amino acid sequence: CASSFSGGSTDTQYF. Full variable domain (remainder filled in from reference TRBV5-4 and TRBJ2-3): ETGVTQSPTHLIKTRGQQVTLRCSSQSGHNTVSWYQQALGQGPQFIFQYYREEENGRGNFPPRFSGLQFPNYSSELNVNALELDDSALYLCASSFSGGSTDTQYFGPGTRLTVL.

The rearrangement uses TRBV7-8 and TRBJ1-5, with 7 bases fitting TRBD1. The V and J ends lost 4 bases and 7 bases, in that order; junction bases with no gene match: 7. Looked up from germline, CDR1 is SGHVS and CDR2 is FQNEAQ. This CDR3 spans 14 amino acids. CDR3 sequence (DNA): TGTGCCAGCAGCTCGACAGGGCTGGGCCAGCCCCAGCATTTT. It codes for CASSSTGLGQPQHF.

The chain links TRBV6-1 to TRBJ2-5, with a tentative D call TRBD1 (5 bases). V lost 2 bases and J lost 1, with 14 bases in between. From germline, CDR1 is MNHNS and CDR2 SASEGT. The CDR3 is 16 amino acids. CDR3 region: CASSEPGWQGQETQYF. The CDR3 DNA sequence: TGTGCCAGCAGTGAACCCGGGTGGCAGGGCCAAGAGACCCAGTACTTC.

J is TRBJ2-5 and V is TRBV9, with 7 positions matching TRBD2. With V trimmed by 2 bases and J by 5 bases, 12 bases remained unmatched. CDR3 length equals 16 residues. Germline loops: CDR1 SGDLS, CDR2 YYNGEE. CDR3 sequence: CASSVGTKEAWETQYF. CDR3 DNA: TGTGCCAGCAGCGTCGGGACTAAGGAGGCTTGGGAGACCCAGTACTTC.